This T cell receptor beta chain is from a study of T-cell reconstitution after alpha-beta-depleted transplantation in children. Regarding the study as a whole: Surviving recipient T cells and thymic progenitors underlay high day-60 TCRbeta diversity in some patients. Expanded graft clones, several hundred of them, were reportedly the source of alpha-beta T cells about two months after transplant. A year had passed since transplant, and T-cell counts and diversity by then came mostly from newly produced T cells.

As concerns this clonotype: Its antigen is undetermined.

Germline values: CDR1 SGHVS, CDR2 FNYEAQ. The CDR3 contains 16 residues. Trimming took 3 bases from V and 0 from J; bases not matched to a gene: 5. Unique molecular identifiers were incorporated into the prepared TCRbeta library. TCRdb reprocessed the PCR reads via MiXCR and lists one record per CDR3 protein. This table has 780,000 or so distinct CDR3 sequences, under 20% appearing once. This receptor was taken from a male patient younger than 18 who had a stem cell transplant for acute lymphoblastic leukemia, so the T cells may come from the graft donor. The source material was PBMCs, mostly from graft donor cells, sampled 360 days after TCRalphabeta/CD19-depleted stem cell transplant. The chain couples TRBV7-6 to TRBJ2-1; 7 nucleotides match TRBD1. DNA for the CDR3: TGTGCCAGCAGCTTGGGACAGTTACTCTCCTACAATGAGCAGTTCTTC. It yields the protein CASSLGQLLSYNEQFF. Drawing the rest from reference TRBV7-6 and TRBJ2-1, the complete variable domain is GAGVSQSPRYKVTKRGQDVALRCDPISGHVSLYWYRQALGQGPEFLTYFNYEAQQDKSGLPNDRFSAERPEGSISTLTIQRTEQRDSAMYRCASSLGQLLSYNEQFFGPGTRLTVL.